This passage covers 10 T cell receptor beta chains from one sample sequenced in a study of T cells in Graves' hyperthyroidism and ophthalmopathy. TCR beta CDR3 regions were amplified from RNA. TCR CDR3 underwent first-round RT-PCR with the HTBI primer set. Via MiXCR, TCRdb re-called the multiplex PCR reads, giving one row per CDR3 protein. Here the sample spans about half a million distinct CDR3 sequences, just under 20% being singletons. Input material: blood. The receptors come from a man in his forties with Graves' ophthalmopathy.

This clonotype turned up a few times. The chain couples TRBV30 to TRBJ2-5; D is unclear. The V end was cut by 0 bases, the J end by 4 bases, with 9 bases between. The CDR3 covers 13 residues. The germline CDR1 and CDR2 sequences are GTSNPN and SVGIG (reference sequence). CDR3 amino acids: CAWSVEWAETQYF. The CDR3 nucleotides are TGTGCCTGGAGTGTAGAGTGGGCAGAGACCCAGTACTTC.

This clonotype was detected only a few times. The chain employs TRBV28 and TRBJ1-4, with TRBD1 identical over 8 bases. With V trimmed by 6 bases and J by 5 bases, 5 bases remained unmatched. In germline, CDR1 is MDHEN, CDR2 SYDVKM. The CDR3 loop spans 14 amino acids. The CDR3 DNA reads as TGTGCCAGCAGACCAGGGGGCGTGAATGAAAAACTGTTTTTT. This sequence encodes CASRPGGVNEKLFF.

This clonotype was seen a handful of times. The chain links TRBV29-1 to TRBJ2-7, with 9 bases identical to TRBD1. This CDR3 comprises 16 residues. Losses at the gene ends were 5 bases for V and 0 bases for J; bases not matched to a gene: 11. Germline V gene data show CDR1 as SQVTM and CDR2 as ANQGSEA. For the CDR3, the DNA is TGCAGCGTTTTGGACAGGGGAAGTCGGCCCTCCTACGAGCAGTACTTC. It codes for CSVLDRGSRPSYEQYF.

There are many counts of this clonotype. The rearrangement uses TRBV2 and TRBJ2-2, with 10 bases fitting TRBD1. The germline gives CDR1 SNHLY, CDR2 FYNNEI. The CDR3 has 17 residues. J lost 0 bases, V lost 2 bases, and 3 bases had no gene match. The CDR3 loop is CASSELGTGANTGELFF. For the CDR3, the DNA is TGTGCCAGCAGTGAATTGGGGACAGGGGCGAACACCGGGGAGCTGTTTTTT.

This clonotype was found many times. The chain recombines TRBV5-1 with TRBJ1-1; 8 positions agree with TRBD1. This CDR3 is built from 16 residues. Germline-derived CDR1 and CDR2 are SGHRS and YFSETQ. With 0 bases clipped from V and 1 base from J, the junction kept 5 bases outside the gene matches. This CDR3 is CASSLVTGATNTEAFF. CDR3 nucleotides: TGCGCCAGCAGCTTGGTGACAGGGGCGACGAACACTGAAGCTTTCTTT.

In regard to this clonotype: Mismatch with germline at one junction end may stem from a read error. This rearrangement joins TRBV5-1 to TRBJ1-2; TRBD1 matches at 9 bases. Germline V gives CDR1 SGHRS, CDR2 YFSETQ. CDR3 length equals 14 residues. The CDR3 DNA follows: TGTGCCAGCATCACCACAGGGGGCGTTGATGGCTACACCTTC. This codes for CASITTGGVDGYTF.

This clonotype was recorded many times. The gene calls are TRBV5-1 and TRBJ1-2; no clear D. Trimming shortened V by 0 bases and J by 3 bases, and 15 bases separated the two germline ends. The germline V gene encodes CDR1 SGHRS and CDR2 YFSETQ. CDR3 size: 16 residues. In DNA, the CDR3 is TGCGCCAGCAGCTTGGACGGTGTAACAGCGGACTATGGCTACACCTTC. Translation: CASSLDGVTADYGYTF.

This clonotype was seen repeatedly, ten times or more. The genes are TRBV6-1 and TRBJ2-7; D might be TRBD2 (5 bases). Looked up from germline, CDR1 is MNHNS and CDR2 is SASEGT. Trimming removed 5 bases from V and 6 bases from J, with 8 bases in between. The CDR3 runs 11 residues. CDR3 sequence (DNA): TGTGCCAGCAGTCCCGGGGTCGAGCAGTACTTC. Its protein is CASSPGVEQYF.

This clonotype was seen ten or more times. This rearrangement joins TRBV3-1 to TRBJ1-5; D gene uncertain. The CDR3 loop spans 13 amino acids. With 4 bases removed from V and 3 bases from J, the gap between germline ends came to 7 bases. Germline CDR1 and CDR2: LGHDT and YNNKEL (reference sequence). The CDR3 sequence is CASSPYHNQPQHF. DNA for the CDR3: TGTGCCAGCAGCCCGTACCACAATCAGCCCCAGCATTTT.

This clonotype was counted only a few times. V usage is TRBV9 and J usage is TRBJ2-7, with TRBD1 matching over 11 bases. CDR3 length: 15 residues. The junction had 4 bases not matched to a gene; V was cut back by 2 bases and J by 3 bases. Germline V gene data show CDR1 as SGDLS and CDR2 as YYNGEE. CDR3 sequence: CASSVGQGANYEQYF. The CDR3 nucleotides read TGTGCCAGCAGCGTCGGACAGGGGGCCAACTACGAGCAGTACTTC.